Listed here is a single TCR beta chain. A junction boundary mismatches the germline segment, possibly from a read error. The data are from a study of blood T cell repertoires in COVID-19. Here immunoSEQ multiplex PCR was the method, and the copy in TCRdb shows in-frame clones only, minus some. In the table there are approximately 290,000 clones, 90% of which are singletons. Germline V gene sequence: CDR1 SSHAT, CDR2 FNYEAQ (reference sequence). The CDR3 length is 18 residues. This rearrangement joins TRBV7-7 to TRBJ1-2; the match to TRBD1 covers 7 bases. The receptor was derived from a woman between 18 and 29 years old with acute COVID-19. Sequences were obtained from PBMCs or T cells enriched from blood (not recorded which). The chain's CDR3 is CASSLLSGVGGARDGYTF. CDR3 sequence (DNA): TGTGCTAGCAGCTTACTAAGTGGGGTAGGGGGCGCCCGGGATGGCTACACCTTC.